This TCR beta chain was identified in a study of glioma-infiltrating T cells after dendritic cell vaccination. This CDR3 contains 15 residues. Per germline, CDR1 MNHEY and CDR2 SMNVEV (reference sequence). With V trimmed by 5 bases and J by 0 bases, 1 base remained unmatched. TCRdb's table, derived via immunoSEQ multiplex PCR, lists solely in-frame clones and lacks some. The sample includes 50,000 to 80,000 clones, roughly four fifths of them seen just once. The chain is built from TRBV27 and TRBJ2-2, with 9 positions matching TRBD2. Specimen: blood, collected before dendritic cell vaccination. The sequence was obtained from a human donor with glioblastoma. The CDR3, as DNA: TGTGCCAGCAGTCGCGGGGGGGCGAACACCGGGGAGCTGTTTTTT. This encodes CASSRGGANTGELFF.